This TCR beta chain derives from a study of T-cell memory formation after mild COVID-19. Background on the study: The TCR clusters were mostly specific to one donor.

The CDR3 runs 17 residues. V lost 1 base to trimming and J lost 4 bases; unmatched junction nucleotides: 8. Germline values: CDR1 SEHNR, CDR2 FQNEAQ (reference sequence). This clonotype was found a few times. Barcoded TCR alpha and TCR beta cDNA libraries with UMIs came from 5'RACE using constant-segment primers. MiXCR, run by TCRdb on the 5' RACE reads, gives a single entry per CDR3 protein. The sample records fewer than 700,000 distinct CDR3 sequences, about a fifth being singletons. V is TRBV7-9 and J is TRBJ2-2; 8 nucleotides match TRBD1. The TCR originated in an adult woman who had mild COVID-19 (a few samples of this study predate the infection). Cell type and time point are not known. Input material: PBMCs or a T cell subset sorted from them (not recorded which). CDR3 loop: CASSLVLRTGLTGELFF. CDR3 sequence (DNA): TGTGCCAGCAGCTTAGTCTTGAGGACAGGGCTCACCGGGGAGCTGTTTTTT.